These 27 T cell receptor beta chains originate from one sample sequenced in a study of blood T cell repertoires in COVID-19. Using immunoSEQ multiplex PCR, the repertoire was profiled, and TCRdb retains in-frame clones only, with some absent. The sample lists about 250,000 clones, 70% to 90% occurring once. The sequenced sample was peripheral blood. These receptors were collected from a man in his late teens or twenties with active or convalescent COVID-19.

V gene TRBV6-5 combines with J gene TRBJ2-5, with D possibly TRBD1 on 6 matching bases. V was shortened by 6 bases and J by 2 bases, with 10 bases between the two germline ends. The CDR3 contains 13 residues. From germline, CDR1 is MNHEY and CDR2 SVGAGI. For the CDR3, the DNA is TGTGCCAGCAGCCCAACAGGGCAAGAGACCCAGTACTTC. It translates to CASSPTGQETQYF.

This clone was found a few times. This chain connects TRBV15 to TRBJ2-3, with D possibly TRBD2 on 5 matching bases. V was shortened by 6 bases and J by 0 bases, with 10 bases between the two germline ends. The CDR3 runs 14 residues. Germline V gene data show CDR1 as LNHNV and CDR2 as YYDKDF (reference sequence). CDR3 region: CATREGTSTDTQYF. The CDR3 bases are TGTGCCACCAGAGAGGGCACTAGCACAGATACGCAGTATTTT. The full variable domain, completed using reference TRBV15 and TRBJ2-3, is DAMVIQNPRYQVTQFGKPVTLSCSQTLNHNVMYWYQQKSSQAPKLLFHYYDKDFNNEADTPDNFQSRRPNTSFCFLDIRSPGLGDTAMYLCATREGTSTDTQYFGPGTRLTVL.

A single count supports this clone. V is TRBV2 and J is TRBJ1-2, with 9 positions matching TRBD1. There are 14 residues in the CDR3. CDR1 and CDR2 from the germline V gene are SNHLY and FYNNEI. J was trimmed by 8 bases and V by 5 bases; bases with no gene match: 9. The chain's CDR3 is CASSTTGGWVGYTF. In nucleotides, the CDR3 is TGTGCCAGCAGTACTACAGGGGGCTGGGTAGGCTACACCTTC.

This clone showed up just a few times. The chain has TRBV5-6 and TRBJ1-2, with 12 bases identical to TRBD1. V shed 1 base and J 8 bases; nucleotides not matched to a gene: 9. Per germline, CDR1 SGHDT and CDR2 YYEEEE. There are 16 residues in the CDR3. The CDR3 loop is CASSLPGTGGVYGYTF. CDR3 bases: TGTGCCAGCAGCTTGCCCGGGACAGGGGGCGTCTACGGCTACACCTTC.

This clone was seen a few times. The J gene is TRBJ1-4, the V gene TRBV5-1; 9 nucleotides match TRBD1. Trimming at V came to 5 bases and at J to 7 bases, leaving 6 bases not matched to a gene. This CDR3 has 14 amino acids. The V gene's germline CDR1 is SGHRS and CDR2 YFSETQ. The CDR3: CASSQQGAGEKLFF. The CDR3 DNA reads TGCGCCAGCAGTCAACAGGGGGCGGGTGAAAAACTGTTTTTT. Full variable domain (rest looked up from reference TRBV5-1 and TRBJ1-4): KAGVTQTPRYLIKTRGQQVTLSCSPISGHRSVSWYQQTPGQGLQFLFEYFSETQRNKGNFPGRFSGRQFSNSRSEMNVSTLELGDSALYLCASSQQGAGEKLFFGSGTQLSVL.

This rearrangement joins TRBV7-9 to TRBJ2-2; possibly TRBD1 for D (6 bases). The CDR3 loop spans 13 amino acids. CDR1 SEHNR and CDR2 FQNEAQ come from the germline V gene (reference sequence). V was clipped by 4 bases and J by 6 bases, with 9 bases between them. The CDR3 sequence is CASSSQGSGELFF. The CDR3 bases are TGTGCCAGCAGCTCACAGGGTTCCGGGGAGCTGTTTTTT.

The V call is TRBV3-1 (or the pseudogene TRBV3-2), the J call TRBJ1-6; D is perhaps TRBD1 (6 bases). In germline, CDR1 is LGHDT, CDR2 YNNKEL (reference sequence). The CDR3 consists of 14 residues. Trimming left V 4 bases short and J 6 bases short, with 10 bases between. The CDR3 protein is CASSLQGGNSPLHF. The CDR3 DNA reads as TGTGCCAGCAGCCTACAGGGTGGTAATTCACCCCTCCACTTT.

The chain uses TRBV4-3 and TRBJ2-2; TRBD2 matches 9 bases. Germline V gene lookup returns CDR1 LGHNA and CDR2 YSLEER. Trimming cost V 4 bases and J 2 bases; bases outside gene matches: 8. This CDR3 spans 17 amino acids. This CDR3 is CASSRSPSGANTGELFF. The CDR3 coding sequence is TGCGCCAGCAGCCGGAGCCCTAGCGGGGCCAACACCGGGGAGCTGTTTTTT.

V is TRBV6-5 and J is TRBJ1-6; maybe TRBD1 (6 bases). This CDR3 has 14 residues. Deletions cut 4 bases from V and 7 bases from J, with 11 bases between. Looked up from germline, CDR1 is MNHEY and CDR2 is SVGAGI. The CDR3 DNA reads TGTGCCAGCAGTTCAGGACAGCCGAATTCACCCCTCCACTTT. It encodes CASSSGQPNSPLHF.

The V gene is TRBV16, the J gene TRBJ1-5; D is possibly TRBD1 (5 bases). The CDR3 runs to 15 residues. Per germline, CDR1 KGHSY and CDR2 FQNENV. Trimming cost V 0 bases and J 3 bases, with 9 bases left between them. CDR3 sequence: CASSQSGGNNQPQHF. The CDR3 nucleotides read TGTGCCAGCAGCCAATCGGGGGGTAACAATCAGCCCCAGCATTTT. The full variable domain, with the rest looked up from reference TRBV16 and TRBJ1-5, is GEEVAQTPKHLVRGEGQKAKLYCAPIKGHSYVFWYQQVLKNEFKFLISFQNENVFDETGMPKERFSAKCLPNSPCSLEIQATKLEDSAVYFCASSQSGGNNQPQHFGDGTRLSIL.

This chain links TRBV27 with TRBJ1-1; 7 positions match TRBD1. Losses at the gene ends were 4 bases for V and 7 bases for J; bases not matched to a gene: 21. The CDR3 covers 18 residues. From germline, CDR1 is MNHEY and CDR2 SMNVEV (reference sequence). This CDR3 reads CASSSFSGMARQGSEAFF. As DNA, the CDR3 is TGTGCCAGCAGTTCCTTTTCGGGCATGGCTCGACAGGGCAGTGAAGCTTTCTTT.

This clone came up a few times. The CDR3 nucleotides read TGTGCCAGCAGTTTGGATCCCTCCGCCAGGGGGAGTTCCTACGAGCAGTACTTC. Protein: CASSLDPSARGSSYEQYF. The chain uses TRBV28 and TRBJ2-7; 7 nucleotides line up with TRBD1. CDR1 and CDR2 (germline): MDHEN, SYDVKM. Germline trimming cut 3 bases from V and 1 base from J; bases unmatched to any gene: 15. The CDR3 has 18 residues.

As for this clone: Other DNA sequences in the same sample also yield this CDR3. The genes are TRBV12-3 or TRBV12-4 and TRBJ2-7; D unresolved. The CDR3 has 12 amino acids. Trimming stripped 5 bases from V and 0 bases from J, with 5 bases between. The CDR3 loop is CASSLYSYEQYF. CDR3 nucleotides: TGTGCCAGCAGTCTCTACTCCTACGAGCAGTACTTC.

This chain links TRBV2 with TRBJ2-2, with 9 positions matching TRBD2. The CDR3 extends over 18 amino acids. Trimming removed 3 bases from V and 4 bases from J; junction bases left unmatched: 12. The V gene's germline CDR1 is SNHLY and CDR2 FYNNEI. CDR3 region: CASSEVRSGGGATGELFF. For the CDR3, the DNA is TGTGCCAGCAGTGAGGTTCGGAGTGGCGGGGGGGCCACCGGGGAGCTGTTTTTT.

The chain uses TRBV11-2 and TRBJ2-7; tentatively, D is TRBD2 (6 bases). Germline loops: CDR1 SGHAT, CDR2 FQNNGV. The CDR3 runs 15 residues. The germline V and J ends were trimmed by 4 bases and 2 bases, with 15 bases remaining between them. As DNA, the CDR3 is TGTGCCAGCAGCTGGGTAATTTCTAGCGCCTACGAGCAGTACTTC. This sequence encodes CASSWVISSAYEQYF.

The chain carries TRBV3-1 (or the pseudogene TRBV3-2) and TRBJ2-1, with TRBD2 identical over 12 bases. The CDR3 is made up of 18 amino acids. V lost 0 bases and J lost 3; bases outside the gene matches: 6. Germline assignment: CDR1 LGHDT and CDR2 YNNKEL (reference sequence). CDR3 protein: CASSQENGLAGYYNEQFF. Here the CDR3 DNA reads TGTGCCAGCAGCCAAGAGAATGGACTAGCGGGATACTACAATGAGCAGTTCTTC.

J is TRBJ2-1 and V is TRBV2; D might be TRBD1 (6 bases). The CDR3 has 16 residues. V was trimmed by 8 bases and J by 0 bases, leaving 17 bases between them. Per germline, CDR1 SNHLY and CDR2 FYNNEI. CDR3 nucleotides: TGTGCCAGCGCTTCACCGGGACACCCCTCCTACAATGAGCAGTTCTTC. It translates to CASASPGHPSYNEQFF.

The CDR3 DNA reads TGTGCCAGCAGCTTGGTGGGACAGAGTAGCACAGATACGCAGTATTTT. Translated, it gives CASSLVGQSSTDTQYF. This sequence joins TRBV5-4 and TRBJ2-3; 7 nucleotides agree with TRBD1. Germline CDR1 SGHNT, CDR2 YYREEE (reference sequence). This CDR3 is built from 16 residues. Trimming cost V 0 bases and J 0 bases; bases outside gene matches: 4.

V is TRBV11-3 and J is TRBJ1-1; D is unresolved. V shed 1 base and J shed 6 bases, with 6 bases lying between them. Germline V gene lookup returns CDR1 SGHNT and CDR2 YENEEA. The CDR3 is 12 amino acids. The CDR3 nucleotides read TGTGCCAGCAGCTTAGGAACACCTGAAGCTTTCTTT. Its protein is CASSLGTPEAFF.

This sequence joins TRBV4-2 and TRBJ2-7, with D possibly TRBD1 on 5 matching bases. Trimming removed 4 bases from V and 3 bases from J, with 16 bases in between. Germline V gene lookup returns CDR1 LGHNA and CDR2 YNFKEQ. The CDR3 sequence is 15 residues long. The CDR3 DNA reads TGTGCCAGCAGCCCCCAGCAGGGTCTGGGCTACGAGCAGTACTTC. This encodes CASSPQQGLGYEQYF.

This rearrangement joins TRBV18 to TRBJ1-5; D might be TRBD1 (5 bases). The germline V gene encodes CDR1 KGHSH and CDR2 LQKENI. Trimming cost V 3 bases and J 8 bases, with 8 bases left between them. The CDR3 extends over 12 amino acids. CDR3 residues: CASSPSGEPQHF. CDR3 nucleotide sequence: TGTGCCAGCTCACCCTCGGGGGAGCCCCAGCATTTT.

This rearrangement joins TRBV27 to TRBJ2-1; D is ambiguous. The CDR3 extends over 12 amino acids. In germline, CDR1 is MNHEY, CDR2 SMNVEV (reference sequence). V was trimmed by 2 bases and J by 8 bases, leaving 7 bases between them. Here the CDR3 DNA reads TGTGCCAGCAGTTTACTAGGTCATGAGCAGTTCTTC. Its protein product is CASSLLGHEQFF.

Worth noting for this clone: Other DNA sequences within the sample encode an identical CDR3. The V gene is TRBV9, the J gene TRBJ2-5; 10 bases are a match to TRBD2. The ends lost 0 bases at V and 5 bases at J; junction bases unmatched: 4. The CDR3 is 15 amino acids. In germline, CDR1 is SGDLS, CDR2 YYNGEE. The CDR3 region is CASSVASGRGETQYF. The CDR3, as DNA: TGTGCCAGCAGCGTAGCTAGCGGGAGAGGGGAGACCCAGTACTTC.

The chain links TRBV6-5 to TRBJ1-2, with no clear D. V was shortened by 6 bases and J by 0 bases, with 8 bases between the two germline ends. The CDR3 sequence is 13 residues long. Germline CDR1 MNHEY, CDR2 SVGAGI. Written as DNA, the CDR3 is TGTGCCAGCAGGAGGCCCGCTAACTATGGCTACACCTTC. It specifies CASRRPANYGYTF.

The chain has TRBV7-9 and TRBJ2-7; tentatively, D is TRBD1 (5 bases). The V and J ends lost 6 bases and 2 bases respectively, with 17 bases between them. This CDR3 has 15 amino acids. Germline assignment: CDR1 SEHNR and CDR2 FQNEAQ (reference sequence). Written as DNA, the CDR3 is TGTGCCAGCAGTCTCCAGGGTTTTGCTACCTACGAGCAGTACTTC. This sequence encodes CASSLQGFATYEQYF.

The rearrangement joins TRBV15 to TRBJ2-7; 7 bases map to TRBD1. The CDR3 length is 18 residues. Germline-derived CDR1 and CDR2 are LNHNV and YYDKDF (reference sequence). V was clipped by 0 bases and J by 5 bases; unmatched bases: 16. CDR3 protein: CATSRDLLDRTPVDEQYF. The CDR3 region has the DNA TGTGCCACCAGCAGAGATTTACTGGACAGGACCCCCGTGGACGAGCAGTACTTC. The variable domain in full, with the rest retrieved from reference TRBV15 and TRBJ2-7, is DAMVIQNPRYQVTQFGKPVTLSCSQTLNHNVMYWYQQKSSQAPKLLFHYYDKDFNNEADTPDNFQSRRPNTSFCFLDIRSPGLGDTAMYLCATSRDLLDRTPVDEQYFGPGTRLTVT.

This clone showed up just a few times. CDR3 nucleotide sequence: TGTGCCAGCAACTCAAGGGACAGCTGGGACGGGGAGCTGTTTTTT. Translation: CASNSRDSWDGELFF. The chain is built from TRBV11-1 and TRBJ2-2, with TRBD1 matching over 7 bases. The CDR3 runs to 15 residues. The germline V gene encodes CDR1 SGHAT and CDR2 FQDESV (reference sequence). V shed 7 bases and J 7 bases; nucleotides not matched to a gene: 12.